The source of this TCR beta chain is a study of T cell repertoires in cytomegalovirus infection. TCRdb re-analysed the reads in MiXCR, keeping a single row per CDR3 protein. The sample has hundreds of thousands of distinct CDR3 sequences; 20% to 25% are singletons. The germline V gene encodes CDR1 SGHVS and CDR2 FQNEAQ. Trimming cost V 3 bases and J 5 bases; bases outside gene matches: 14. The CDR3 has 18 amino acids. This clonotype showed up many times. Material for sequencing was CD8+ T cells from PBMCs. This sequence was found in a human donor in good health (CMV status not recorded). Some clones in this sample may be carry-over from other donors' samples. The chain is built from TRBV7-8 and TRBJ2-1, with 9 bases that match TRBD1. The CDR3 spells CASSFFARPGQGNNEQFF. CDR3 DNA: TGTGCCAGCAGCTTCTTTGCCAGGCCGGGACAGGGCAACAATGAGCAGTTCTTC.